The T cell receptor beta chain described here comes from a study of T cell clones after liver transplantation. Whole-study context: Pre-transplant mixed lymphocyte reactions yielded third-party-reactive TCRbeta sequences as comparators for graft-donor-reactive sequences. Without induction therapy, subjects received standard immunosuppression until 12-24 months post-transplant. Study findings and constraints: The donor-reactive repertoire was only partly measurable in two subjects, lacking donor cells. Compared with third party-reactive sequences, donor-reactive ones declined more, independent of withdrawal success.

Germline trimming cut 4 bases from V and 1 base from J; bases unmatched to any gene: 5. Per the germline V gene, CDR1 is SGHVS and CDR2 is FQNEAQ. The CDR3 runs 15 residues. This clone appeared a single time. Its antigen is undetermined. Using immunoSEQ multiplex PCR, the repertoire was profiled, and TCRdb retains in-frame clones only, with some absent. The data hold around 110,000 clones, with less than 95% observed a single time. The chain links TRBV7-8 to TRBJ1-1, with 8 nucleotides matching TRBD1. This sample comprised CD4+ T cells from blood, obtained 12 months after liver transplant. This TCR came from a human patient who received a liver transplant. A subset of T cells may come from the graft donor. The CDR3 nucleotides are TGTGCCAGCAGCTCGGGACAGGTCTCGAACACTGAAGCTTTCTTT. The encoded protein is CASSSGQVSNTEAFF.